These T cell receptor beta chains were read from a single sample in a study of T-cell memory formation after mild COVID-19. Via MiXCR, TCRdb re-called the 5' RACE reads, giving one row per CDR3 protein. The repertoire consists of 450,000 or so distinct CDR3 sequences, with about 23% occurring once and the leading ten covering 9.5% to 15%. Sequenced input: PBMCs or a T cell subset sorted from them (not recorded which). All receptors come from an adult woman who had mild COVID-19 (a few samples of this study predate the infection). Cell type and time point are not known. Both conserved end residues are part of each CDR3. The order of the fields is J gene, V gene, clone size, D gene, CDR3 DNA, CDR3 protein. A D gene is named only where the DNA matches it firmly. Clone size is given for some rows only: seen once, a few or many times, or a class if the clone is expanded.

J gene: TRBJ1-2; V gene: TRBV12-3/TRBV12-4; clone size: -; D gene: TRBD1; CDR3 DNA: TGTGCCAGCAGTCCGACAGGGAGTGTTGATGGCTACACCTTC; CDR3 protein: CASSPTGSVDGYTF
J gene: TRBJ2-3; V gene: TRBV7-9; clone size: -; D gene: TRBD2; CDR3 DNA: TGTGCCAGCCTACGAGTGGGGGGGACAGATACGCAGTATTTT; CDR3 protein: CASLRVGGTDTQYF
J gene: TRBJ2-2; V gene: TRBV6-2/TRBV6-3; clone size: -; D gene: -; CDR3 DNA: TGTGCCAGCAGTTCCAGGGTAGGGCCCGGGGAGCTGTTTTTT; CDR3 protein: CASSSRVGPGELFF
J gene: TRBJ2-7; V gene: TRBV4-2; clone size: few; D gene: TRBD2; CDR3 DNA: TGTGCCAGCAGCCCCGGGGGGGCCGATAACGAGCAGTACTTC; CDR3 protein: CASSPGGADNEQYF
J gene: TRBJ1-2; V gene: TRBV20-1; clone size: -; D gene: -; CDR3 DNA: TGCAGTGCTAGATCTGAGGACACGGATGGCTACACCTTC; CDR3 protein: CSARSEDTDGYTF
J gene: TRBJ2-7; V gene: TRBV20-1; clone size: -; D gene: -; CDR3 DNA: TGCAGTGCTAGACCCCCGGGGACCGGATCCTACGAGCAGTACTTC; CDR3 protein: CSARPPGTGSYEQYF
J gene: TRBJ2-1; V gene: TRBV20-1; clone size: -; D gene: -; CDR3 DNA: TGCAGTGCTCAAGACTGGAATGTCAATGAGCAGTTCTTC; CDR3 protein: CSAQDWNVNEQFF
J gene: TRBJ2-7; V gene: TRBV5-1; clone size: -; D gene: -; CDR3 DNA: TGCGCCAGCAGCCGAGACTACAGTGAACCCACCTACGAGCAGTACTTC; CDR3 protein: CASSRDYSEPTYEQYF
J gene: TRBJ1-3; V gene: TRBV5-1; clone size: -; D gene: -; CDR3 DNA: TGCGCCAGCAGCCTGGGGGCAGGGGCTGGAAACACCATATATTTT; CDR3 protein: CASSLGAGAGNTIYF
J gene: TRBJ2-6; V gene: TRBV24-1; clone size: few; D gene: -; CDR3 DNA: TGTGCCACCAGTGATTACGGTGGAACGGGCGGGGCCAACGTCCTGACTTTC; CDR3 protein: CATSDYGGTGGANVLTF
J gene: TRBJ2-1; V gene: TRBV5-1; clone size: -; D gene: TRBD1; CDR3 DNA: TGCGCCAGCCGGCTAATGACAGGGGTAAATGAGCAGTTCTTC; CDR3 protein: CASRLMTGVNEQFF
J gene: TRBJ2-7; V gene: TRBV5-1; clone size: -; D gene: -; CDR3 DNA: TGCGCCAGCAGCTTGAGTATGGGCCTTCACGAGCAGTACTTC; CDR3 protein: CASSLSMGLHEQYF
J gene: TRBJ2-1; V gene: TRBV24-1; clone size: few; D gene: TRBD1; CDR3 DNA: TGTGCCACCCGACAGGGCAATGAGCAGTTCTTC; CDR3 protein: CATRQGNEQFF
J gene: TRBJ1-6; V gene: TRBV20-1; clone size: once; D gene: -; CDR3 DNA: TGCAGTGCTAGAGTAAAGGGCTACTATAATTCACCACTCCACTTT; CDR3 protein: CSARVKGYYNSPLHF
J gene: TRBJ2-7; V gene: TRBV19; clone size: many; D gene: -; CDR3 DNA: TGTGCCAGTAGTATGTCTAGCGAGCCTTACGAGCAGTACTTC; CDR3 protein: CASSMSSEPYEQYF
J gene: TRBJ2-5; V gene: TRBV7-9; clone size: -; D gene: -; CDR3 DNA: TGTGCCAGCAGCTCCACACAGGGCCTCCAAGAGACCCAGTACTTC; CDR3 protein: CASSSTQGLQETQYF
J gene: TRBJ2-2; V gene: TRBV3-1; clone size: -; D gene: -; CDR3 DNA: TGTGCCAGCAGCCAAGTTGGCGGCGCAACCTCGAACACCGGGGAGCTGTTTTTT; CDR3 protein: CASSQVGGATSNTGELFF
J gene: TRBJ2-1; V gene: TRBV2; clone size: few; D gene: -; CDR3 DNA: TGTGCCAGCAGTCCTAGGACTAATGAGCAGTTCTTC; CDR3 protein: CASSPRTNEQFF
J gene: TRBJ2-7; V gene: TRBV7-9; clone size: few; D gene: -; CDR3 DNA: TGTGCCAGCAGTTTTGACAACTACGAGCAGTACTTC; CDR3 protein: CASSFDNYEQYF
J gene: TRBJ2-7; V gene: TRBV12-3/TRBV12-4; clone size: few; D gene: -; CDR3 DNA: TGTGCCAGCAGTTCCAGGGCCAAAACCTACGAGCAGTACTTC; CDR3 protein: CASSSRAKTYEQYF
J gene: TRBJ2-6; V gene: TRBV2; clone size: -; D gene: -; CDR3 DNA: TGTGCCAGCAGTATACCTCCGGGGGGCTCCTCGACTGGGGCCAACGTCCTGACTTTC; CDR3 protein: CASSIPPGGSSTGANVLTF
J gene: TRBJ2-1; V gene: TRBV5-1; clone size: few; D gene: TRBD1; CDR3 DNA: TGCGCCAGCATGGCCGGCAGGGGGCAATATGAGCAGTTCTTC; CDR3 protein: CASMAGRGQYEQFF
J gene: TRBJ2-1; V gene: TRBV6-5; clone size: few; D gene: -; CDR3 DNA: TGTGCCAGCAGTTACTCGGTAAGCCGGGAGCAGTTCTTC; CDR3 protein: CASSYSVSREQFF
J gene: TRBJ2-1; V gene: TRBV20-1; clone size: few; D gene: TRBD1; CDR3 DNA: TGCAGTGCTAGAGATCAAGGGACAGGGAATGAGCAGTTCTTC; CDR3 protein: CSARDQGTGNEQFF
J gene: TRBJ1-5; V gene: TRBV18; clone size: few; D gene: TRBD1; CDR3 DNA: TGTGCCAGCTCACGAGGACAGGTGGGCAATCAGCCCCAGCATTTT; CDR3 protein: CASSRGQVGNQPQHF